The 15 T cell receptor beta chains below all came from one sample that was sequenced in a study of OX40 agonist ivuxolimab in advanced cancers. Profiled with immunoSEQ multiplex PCR; TCRdb holds only in-frame clones, not every one. Found here are 72,000 or so clones, about 86% of them singletons; the top ten hold approximately 0.86%. The source was CD4+ or CD8+ T cells sorted from blood, collected in a trial of the OX40 agonist ivuxolimab. These receptors were obtained from an adult with an advanced solid tumor such as melanoma, head and neck, liver or kidney cancer.

The V and J genes are TRBV4-3 and TRBJ2-2; TRBD1 matches at 7 bases. The CDR3 runs to 20 residues. V was pared by 0 bases and J by 4 bases, with 17 bases of the junction left unmatched. CDR1 LGHNA and CDR2 YSLEER come from the germline V gene. The CDR3 nucleotides are TGCGCCAGCAGCCAAGATACAATCGGTGGCAGGGGGTCGGGCACCGGGGAGCTGTTTTTT. Its protein is CASSQDTIGGRGSGTGELFF.

The CDR3 loop reads CASSTPGQGAWDEQFF. In nucleotides, the CDR3 is TGTGCCAGTAGTACCCCGGGACAGGGGGCCTGGGATGAGCAGTTCTTC. V gene TRBV19 combines with J gene TRBJ2-1; 12 nucleotides align to TRBD1. Germline-derived CDR1 and CDR2 are LNHDA and SQIVND (reference sequence). The CDR3 covers 16 residues. V shed 4 bases and J 8 bases; nucleotides not matched to a gene: 9. Based on the CDR3 plus reference TRBV19 and TRBJ2-1, the full variable domain is DGGITQSPKYLFRKEGQNVTLSCEQNLNHDAMYWYRQDPGQGLRLIYYSQIVNDFQKGDIAEGYSVSREKKESFPLTVTSAQKNPTAFYLCASSTPGQGAWDEQFFGPGTRLTVL.

This clone was recorded only once. For the CDR3, the DNA is TGTGCCAGCAGTGGAACCCCGAGGGGTCAGGAAAAACTGTTTTTT. Its protein is CASSGTPRGQEKLFF. The chain carries TRBV6-5 and TRBJ1-4, with D perhaps matching TRBD1 (5 bases). V was pared by 5 bases and J by 8 bases, with 18 bases between. The CDR3 is 15 residues long. In germline, CDR1 is MNHEY, CDR2 SVGAGI.

The chain links TRBV2 to TRBJ1-1; no firm D call. The CDR3 contains 14 residues. Trimming pared 6 bases from V and 3 bases from J, leaving 14 bases between. Germline V CDR1 and CDR2: SNHLY, FYNNEI. The CDR3 nucleotides read TGTGCCAGCAGCCTAAATACACCCTACACTGAAGCTTTCTTT. The encoded protein is CASSLNTPYTEAFF.

The chain employs TRBV6-5 and TRBJ1-3; D call uncertain. The CDR3 loop spans 15 amino acids. CDR1 and CDR2 from the germline V gene are MNHEY and SVGAGI. V was cut by 5 bases and J by 0 bases, with 11 bases left in between. In DNA form, the CDR3 reads TGTGCCAGCAGTCGCCAAGTGAGCTCTGGAAACACCATATATTTT. Amino acid sequence: CASSRQVSSGNTIYF.

This chain uses TRBV7-2 with TRBJ1-4, with D tentatively TRBD1 (5 bases). CDR3 length: 14 amino acids. Looked up from germline, CDR1 is SGHTA and CDR2 is FQGNSA. Deletions cut 5 bases from V and 7 bases from J, with 14 bases between. CDR3 nucleotides: TGTGCCAGCAGCACCTCAGGGTTCGCTGAAAAACTGTTTTTT. Amino acids: CASSTSGFAEKLFF.

The DNA of the CDR3 is TGTGCCAGCAACGGGCTGGGTTACGCCGGGGAGCTGTTTTTT. Protein: CASNGLGYAGELFF. V is TRBV28 and J is TRBJ2-2, with D hard to call. From germline, CDR1 is MDHEN and CDR2 SYDVKM. V dropped 7 bases and J dropped 6 bases, with 15 bases sitting between them. This CDR3 is built from 14 residues.

This clone was seen a few times. The CDR3, as DNA: TGTGCCAGCTCACCAGATCACACAGGGTCCTCACCCCTCCACTTT. Its protein product is CASSPDHTGSSPLHF. This sequence joins TRBV18 and TRBJ1-6; D perhaps matches TRBD1 (6 bases). Between the trimmed V and J ends, which lost 2 bases and 10 bases, there was a span of 15 bases. The CDR3 totals 15 residues. Germline loops: CDR1 KGHSH, CDR2 LQKENI. The full variable domain, its missing parts supplied by reference TRBV18 and TRBJ1-6, is NAGVMQNPRHLVRRRGQEARLRCSPMKGHSHVYWYRQLPEEGLKFMVYLQKENIIDESGMPKERFSAEFPKEGPSILRIQQVVRGDSAAYFCASSPDHTGSSPLHFGNGTRLTVT.

The genes are TRBV6-5 and TRBJ1-2, with a possible D match to TRBD1 (6 bases). Germline-derived CDR1 and CDR2 are MNHEY and SVGAGI. V was shortened by 6 bases and J by 7 bases, with 18 bases between the two germline ends. The CDR3 spans 14 residues. In nucleotides, the CDR3 is TGTGCCAGCAGATCGCCGACAGGCCCGCGTGGCTACACCTTC. As protein: CASRSPTGPRGYTF.

There are a few counts of this clone. J is TRBJ2-7 and V is TRBV7-2; tentatively, D is TRBD2 (6 bases). Germline CDR1 SGHTA, CDR2 FQGNSA. CDR3 length: 13 amino acids. V was shortened by 1 base and J by 6 bases, with 10 bases between the two germline ends. Here the CDR3 DNA reads TGTGCCAGCAGCTTAGTCGGGAGCCTCGAGCAGTACTTC. It encodes CASSLVGSLEQYF.

The chain carries TRBV7-2 and TRBJ2-3; D ambiguous. This CDR3 has 14 amino acids. Trimming stripped 5 bases from V and 1 base from J, with 10 bases between. The germline V gene encodes CDR1 SGHTA and CDR2 FQGNSA. CDR3 residues: CASSRADGTDTQYF. CDR3 nucleotide sequence: TGTGCCAGCAGCAGGGCCGATGGCACAGATACGCAGTATTTT.

The V call is TRBV6-5, the J call TRBJ1-2; D not certain. V shed 4 bases and J shed 3 bases, with 6 bases lying between them. The CDR3 has 12 amino acids. Per germline, CDR1 MNHEY and CDR2 SVGAGI. The CDR3 loop reads CASSSRDYGYTF. CDR3 bases: TGTGCCAGCAGTTCGAGGGACTATGGCTACACCTTC.

CDR3 in amino acids: CSAMLGGGYGYTF. Written as DNA, the CDR3 is TGCAGCGCCATGTTAGGGGGTGGATATGGCTACACCTTC. The rearrangement links TRBV29-1 to TRBJ1-2; D possibly corresponds to TRBD1 (6 bases). Per the germline V gene, CDR1 is SQVTM and CDR2 is ANQGSEA. Between the trimmed V and J ends, which lost 7 bases and 5 bases, there was a span of 17 bases. The CDR3 runs to 13 residues.

The chain has TRBV11-2 and TRBJ2-7, with 7 bases matching TRBD1. The germline CDR1 and CDR2 sequences are SGHAT and FQNNGV. V lost 1 base and J lost 3; bases outside the gene matches: 6. The CDR3 totals 15 residues. The DNA of the CDR3 is TGTGCCAGCAGCTTAGCCCCGACAGGGAACTACGAGCAGTACTTC. It yields the protein CASSLAPTGNYEQYF.

This chain connects TRBV6-5 to TRBJ2-5; TRBD2 aligns across 7 bases. CDR1 MNHEY and CDR2 SVGAGI come from the germline V gene. The CDR3 is made up of 16 amino acids. V lost 0 bases, J lost 6 bases, and 10 bases stayed unmatched. The CDR3 DNA reads as TGTGCCAGCAGTTACTCGGGCCTGGCGGGGGTGAAGACCCAGTACTTC. It translates to CASSYSGLAGVKTQYF.